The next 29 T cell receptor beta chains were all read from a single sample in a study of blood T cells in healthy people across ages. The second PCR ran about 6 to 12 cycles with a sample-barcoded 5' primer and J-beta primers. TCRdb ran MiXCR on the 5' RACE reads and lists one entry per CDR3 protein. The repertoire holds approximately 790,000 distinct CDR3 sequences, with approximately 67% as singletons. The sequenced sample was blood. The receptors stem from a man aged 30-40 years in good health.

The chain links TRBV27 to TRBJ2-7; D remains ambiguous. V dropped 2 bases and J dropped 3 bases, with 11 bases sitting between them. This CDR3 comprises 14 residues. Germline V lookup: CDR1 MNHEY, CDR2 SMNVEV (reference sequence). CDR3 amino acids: CASSLGPGHYEQYF. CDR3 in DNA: TGTGCCAGCAGTTTAGGGCCGGGCCACTACGAGCAGTACTTC.

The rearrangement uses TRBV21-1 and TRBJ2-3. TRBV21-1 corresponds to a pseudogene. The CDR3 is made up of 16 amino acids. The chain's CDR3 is CASSNPGLAGTDTQYF. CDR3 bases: TGTGCCAGCAGCAACCCTGGGCTAGCGGGCACAGATACGCAGTATTTT.

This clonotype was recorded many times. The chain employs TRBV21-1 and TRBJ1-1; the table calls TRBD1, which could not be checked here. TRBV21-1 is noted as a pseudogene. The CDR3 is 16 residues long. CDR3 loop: CASSKALMAGGTEAFF. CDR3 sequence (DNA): TGTGCCAGCAGCAAAGCGCTTATGGCAGGGGGCACTGAAGCTTTCTTT.

The CDR3 here is CSAGTSGGLRSGELFF. For the CDR3, the DNA is TGCAGTGCCGGGACTAGCGGGGGGCTCAGGTCCGGGGAGCTGTTTTTT. The genes are TRBV20-1 and TRBJ2-2; 15 bases map to TRBD2. This CDR3 contains 16 residues. J gave up 6 bases and V 6 bases, and 8 bases lay outside the gene matches. Germline lookup yields CDR1 DFQATT and CDR2 SNEGSKA (reference sequence).

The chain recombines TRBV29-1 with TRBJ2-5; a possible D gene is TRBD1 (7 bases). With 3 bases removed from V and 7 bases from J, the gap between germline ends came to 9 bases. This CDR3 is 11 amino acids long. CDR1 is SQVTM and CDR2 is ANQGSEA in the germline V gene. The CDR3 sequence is CSVDQGGTQYF. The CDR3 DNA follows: TGCAGCGTTGACCAGGGGGGGACCCAGTACTTC.

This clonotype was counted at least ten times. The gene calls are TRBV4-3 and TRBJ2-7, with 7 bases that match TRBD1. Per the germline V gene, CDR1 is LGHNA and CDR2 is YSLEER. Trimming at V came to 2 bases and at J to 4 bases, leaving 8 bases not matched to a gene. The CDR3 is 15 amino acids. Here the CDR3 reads CASSQNLQGSYEQYF. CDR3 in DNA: TGCGCCAGCAGCCAAAACTTACAGGGGTCGTACGAGCAGTACTTC.

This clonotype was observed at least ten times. CDR3 nucleotides: TGCAGTGCTAGAAGGGGGGGGGGATACAATGAGCAGTTCTTC. This gives the protein CSARRGGGYNEQFF. The V call is TRBV20-1, the J call TRBJ2-1; D is perhaps TRBD2 (7 bases). Germline assignment: CDR1 DFQATT and CDR2 SNEGSKA (reference sequence). The CDR3 consists of 14 residues. The ends were cut back, 2 bases at V and 4 bases at J, with 12 bases in the middle.

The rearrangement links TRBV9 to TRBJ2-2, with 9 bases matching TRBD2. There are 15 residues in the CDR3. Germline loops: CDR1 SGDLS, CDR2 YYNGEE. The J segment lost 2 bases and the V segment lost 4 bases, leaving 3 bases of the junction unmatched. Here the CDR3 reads CASSTSGLNTGELFF. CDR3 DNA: TGTGCCAGCAGCACTAGCGGGCTAAACACCGGGGAGCTGTTTTTT.

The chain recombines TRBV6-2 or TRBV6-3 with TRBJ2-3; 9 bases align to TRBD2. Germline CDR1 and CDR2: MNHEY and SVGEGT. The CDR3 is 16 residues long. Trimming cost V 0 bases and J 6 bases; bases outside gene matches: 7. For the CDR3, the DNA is TGTGCCAGCAGTTACTCGACTAGCGGAGTCCGGGATACGCAGTATTTT. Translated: CASSYSTSGVRDTQYF.

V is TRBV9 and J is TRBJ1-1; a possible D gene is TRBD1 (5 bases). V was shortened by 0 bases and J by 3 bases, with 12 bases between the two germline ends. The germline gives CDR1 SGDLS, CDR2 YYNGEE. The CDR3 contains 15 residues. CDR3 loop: CASSVAGEVYTEAFF. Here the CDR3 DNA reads TGTGCCAGCAGCGTAGCGGGGGAAGTTTACACTGAAGCTTTCTTT. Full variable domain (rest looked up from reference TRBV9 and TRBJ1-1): DSGVTQTPKHLITATGQRVTLRCSPRSGDLSVYWYQQSLDQGLQFLIQYYNGEERAKGNILERFSAQQFPDLHSELNLSSLELGDSALYFCASSVAGEVYTEAFFGQGTRLTVV.

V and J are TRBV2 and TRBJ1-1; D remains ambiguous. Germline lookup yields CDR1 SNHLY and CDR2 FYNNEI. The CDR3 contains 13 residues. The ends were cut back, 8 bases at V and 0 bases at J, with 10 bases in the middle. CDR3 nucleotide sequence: TGTGCCAGCGGACCAAACCTGAACACTGAAGCTTTCTTT. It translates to CASGPNLNTEAFF.

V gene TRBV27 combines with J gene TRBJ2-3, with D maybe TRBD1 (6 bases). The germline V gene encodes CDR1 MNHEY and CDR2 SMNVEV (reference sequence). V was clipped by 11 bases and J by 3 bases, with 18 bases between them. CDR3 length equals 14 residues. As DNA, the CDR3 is TGTGCCGACGCGATAGGGGGAACGACAGATACGCAGTATTTT. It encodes CADAIGGTTDTQYF.

This CDR3 reads CASKFDPDTGELFF. CDR3 nucleotide sequence: TGCGCCAGCAAGTTTGACCCGGACACCGGGGAGCTGTTTTTT. This chain links TRBV5-1 with TRBJ2-2; D gene ambiguous. This CDR3 spans 14 amino acids. With 6 bases removed from V and 3 bases from J, the gap between germline ends came to 12 bases. Germline V gene lookup returns CDR1 SGHRS and CDR2 YFSETQ.

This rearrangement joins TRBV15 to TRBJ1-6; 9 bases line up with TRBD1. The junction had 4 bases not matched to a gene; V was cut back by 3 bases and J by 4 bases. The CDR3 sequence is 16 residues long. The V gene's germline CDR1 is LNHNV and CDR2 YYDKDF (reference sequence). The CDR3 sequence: CATSSWDREYNSPLHF. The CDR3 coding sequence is TGTGCCACCAGCAGCTGGGACAGGGAATATAATTCACCCCTCCACTTT.

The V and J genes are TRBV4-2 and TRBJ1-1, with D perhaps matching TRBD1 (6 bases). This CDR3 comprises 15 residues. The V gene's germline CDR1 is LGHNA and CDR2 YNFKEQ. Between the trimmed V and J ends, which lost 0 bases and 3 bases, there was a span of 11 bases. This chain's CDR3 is CASSQEAGADTEAFF. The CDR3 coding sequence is TGTGCCAGCAGCCAAGAGGCGGGGGCGGACACTGAAGCTTTCTTT.

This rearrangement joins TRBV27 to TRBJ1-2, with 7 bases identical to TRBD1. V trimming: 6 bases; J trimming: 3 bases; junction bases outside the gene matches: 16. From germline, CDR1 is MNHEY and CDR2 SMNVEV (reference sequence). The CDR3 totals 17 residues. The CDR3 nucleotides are TGTGCCAGCAGAGGGAGGTCTGTAGGGGGCGCGGACTATGGCTACACCTTC. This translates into CASRGRSVGGADYGYTF.

The CDR3 DNA is TGTGCCAGCAGTTGGGGCGGGGAGTTCACAGATACGCAGTATTTT. Amino acid sequence: CASSWGGEFTDTQYF. The rearrangement uses TRBV27 and TRBJ2-3; D perhaps matches TRBD2 (6 bases). Germline CDR1 is MNHEY and CDR2 is SMNVEV (reference sequence). The CDR3 contains 15 residues. Deletions cut 4 bases from V and 2 bases from J, with 13 bases between.

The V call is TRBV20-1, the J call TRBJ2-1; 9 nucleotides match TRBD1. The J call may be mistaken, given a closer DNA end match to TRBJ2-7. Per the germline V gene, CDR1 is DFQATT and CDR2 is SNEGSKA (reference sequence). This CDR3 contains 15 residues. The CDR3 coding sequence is TGCAGTGCTAGACCGGGACAGGGCCCCTACAATGAGCAGTACTTC. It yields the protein CSARPGQGPYNEQYF.

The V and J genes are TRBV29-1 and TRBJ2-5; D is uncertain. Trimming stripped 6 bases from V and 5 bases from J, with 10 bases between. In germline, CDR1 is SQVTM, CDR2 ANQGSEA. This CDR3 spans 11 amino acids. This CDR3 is CSVTERETQYF. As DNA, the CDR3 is TGCAGCGTAACAGAGAGGGAGACCCAGTACTTC.

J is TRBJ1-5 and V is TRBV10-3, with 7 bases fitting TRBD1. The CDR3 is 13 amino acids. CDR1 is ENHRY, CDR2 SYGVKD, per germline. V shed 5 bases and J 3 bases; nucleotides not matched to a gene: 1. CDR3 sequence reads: CAISTGDNQPQHF. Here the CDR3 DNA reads TGTGCCATCAGTACAGGGGACAATCAGCCCCAGCATTTT.

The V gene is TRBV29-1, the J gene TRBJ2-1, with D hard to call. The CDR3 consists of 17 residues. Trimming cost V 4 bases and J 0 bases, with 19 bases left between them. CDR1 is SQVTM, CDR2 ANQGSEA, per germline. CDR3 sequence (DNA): TGCAGCGTTGGGGCCATTGAGACCGTCCTCTCCTACAATGAGCAGTTCTTC. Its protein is CSVGAIETVLSYNEQFF.

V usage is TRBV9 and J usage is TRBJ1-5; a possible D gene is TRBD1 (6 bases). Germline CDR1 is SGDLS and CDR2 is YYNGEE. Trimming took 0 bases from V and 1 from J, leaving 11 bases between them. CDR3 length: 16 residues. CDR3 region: CASSVDGGPSNQPQHF. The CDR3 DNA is TGTGCCAGCAGCGTAGATGGGGGGCCGAGCAATCAGCCCCAGCATTTT.

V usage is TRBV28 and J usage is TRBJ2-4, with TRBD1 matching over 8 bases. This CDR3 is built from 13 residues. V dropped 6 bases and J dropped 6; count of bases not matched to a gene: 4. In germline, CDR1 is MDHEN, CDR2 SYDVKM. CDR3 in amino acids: CASRETGANIQYF. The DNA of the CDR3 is TGTGCCAGCAGGGAGACAGGGGCAAACATTCAGTACTTC.

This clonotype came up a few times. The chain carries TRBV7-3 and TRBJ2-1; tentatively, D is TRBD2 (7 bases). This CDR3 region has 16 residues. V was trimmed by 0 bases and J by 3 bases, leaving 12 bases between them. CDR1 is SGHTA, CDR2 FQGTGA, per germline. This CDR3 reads CASSLTGGGLYNEQFF. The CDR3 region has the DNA TGTGCCAGCAGCTTAACGGGCGGGGGCCTCTACAATGAGCAGTTCTTC.

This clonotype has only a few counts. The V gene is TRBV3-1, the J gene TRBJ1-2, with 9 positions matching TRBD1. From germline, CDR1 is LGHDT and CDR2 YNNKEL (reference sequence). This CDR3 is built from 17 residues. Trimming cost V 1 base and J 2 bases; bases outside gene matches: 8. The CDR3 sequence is CASSQAGDRAANYGYTF. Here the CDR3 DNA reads TGTGCCAGCAGCCAAGCTGGGGACAGGGCAGCCAACTATGGCTACACCTTC.

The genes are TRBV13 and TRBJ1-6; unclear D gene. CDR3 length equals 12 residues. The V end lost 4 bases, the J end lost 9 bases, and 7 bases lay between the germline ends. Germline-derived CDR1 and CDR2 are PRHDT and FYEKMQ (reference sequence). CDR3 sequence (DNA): TGTGCCAGCAGCTCCGTTAGTTCACCCCTCCACTTT. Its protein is CASSSVSSPLHF.

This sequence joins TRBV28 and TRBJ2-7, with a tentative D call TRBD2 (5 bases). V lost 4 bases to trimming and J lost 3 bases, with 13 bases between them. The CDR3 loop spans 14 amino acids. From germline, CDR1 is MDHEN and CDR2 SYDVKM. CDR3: CASSWVGGLYEQYF. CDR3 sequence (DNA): TGTGCCAGCAGTTGGGTGGGCGGACTCTACGAGCAGTACTTC.

CDR3 loop: CASSLPGQEVPDTQYF. DNA of the CDR3: TGTGCCAGCAGCCTCCCGGGACAGGAGGTACCAGATACGCAGTATTTT. This chain connects TRBV7-2 to TRBJ2-3; the match to TRBD1 covers 8 bases. The length of the CDR3 is 16 residues. The junction had 11 bases not matched to a gene; V was cut back by 5 bases and J by 4 bases. The germline gives CDR1 SGHTA, CDR2 FQGNSA.

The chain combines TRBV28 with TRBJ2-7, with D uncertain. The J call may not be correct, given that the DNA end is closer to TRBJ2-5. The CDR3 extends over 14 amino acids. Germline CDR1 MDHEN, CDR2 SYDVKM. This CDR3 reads CASSLYALIETQYF. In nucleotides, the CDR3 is TGTGCCAGCAGTTTATATGCCTTGATCGAGACCCAGTACTTC.